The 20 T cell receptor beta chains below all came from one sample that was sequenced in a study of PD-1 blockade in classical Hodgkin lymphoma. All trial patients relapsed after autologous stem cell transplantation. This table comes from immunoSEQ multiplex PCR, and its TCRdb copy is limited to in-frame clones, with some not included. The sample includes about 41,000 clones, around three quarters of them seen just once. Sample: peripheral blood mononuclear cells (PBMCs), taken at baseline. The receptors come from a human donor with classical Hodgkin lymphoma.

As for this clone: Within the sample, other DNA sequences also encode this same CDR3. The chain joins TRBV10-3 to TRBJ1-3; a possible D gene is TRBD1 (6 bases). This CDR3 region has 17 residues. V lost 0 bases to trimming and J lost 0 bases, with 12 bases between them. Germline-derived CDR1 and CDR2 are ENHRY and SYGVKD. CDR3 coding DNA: TGTGCCATCAGTGAGTCGACAGGAGGGAGCTCTGGAAACACCATATATTTT. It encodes CAISESTGGSSGNTIYF.

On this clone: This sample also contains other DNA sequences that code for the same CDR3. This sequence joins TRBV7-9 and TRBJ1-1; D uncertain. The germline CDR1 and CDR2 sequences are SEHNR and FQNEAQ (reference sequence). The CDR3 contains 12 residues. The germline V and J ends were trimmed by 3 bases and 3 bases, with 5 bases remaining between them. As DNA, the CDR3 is TGTGCCAGCAGCTTGCTGGACACTGAAGCTTTCTTT. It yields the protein CASSLLDTEAFF.

The CDR3 sequence: CATSRDPGADTGELFF. CDR3 nucleotide sequence: TGTGCCACCAGCAGAGACCCCGGAGCAGACACCGGGGAGCTGTTTTTT. V gene TRBV15 combines with J gene TRBJ2-2; no definite D call. The germline V gene encodes CDR1 LNHNV and CDR2 YYDKDF (reference sequence). V lost 0 bases, J lost 3 bases, and 11 bases lay in between. The CDR3 extends over 16 amino acids.

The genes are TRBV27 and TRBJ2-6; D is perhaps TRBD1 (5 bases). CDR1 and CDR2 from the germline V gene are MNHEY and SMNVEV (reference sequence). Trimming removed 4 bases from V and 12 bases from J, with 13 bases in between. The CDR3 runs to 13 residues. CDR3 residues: CASSSRQGPVLTF. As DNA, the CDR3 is TGTGCCAGCAGTTCTAGGCAGGGTCCCGTCCTGACTTTC.

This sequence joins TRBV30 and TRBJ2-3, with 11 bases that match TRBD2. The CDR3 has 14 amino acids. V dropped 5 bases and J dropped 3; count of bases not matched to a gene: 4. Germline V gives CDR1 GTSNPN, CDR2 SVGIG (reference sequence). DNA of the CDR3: TGTGCCTGGGCTAGCGGGAGGTTTACAGATACGCAGTATTTT. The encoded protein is CAWASGRFTDTQYF.

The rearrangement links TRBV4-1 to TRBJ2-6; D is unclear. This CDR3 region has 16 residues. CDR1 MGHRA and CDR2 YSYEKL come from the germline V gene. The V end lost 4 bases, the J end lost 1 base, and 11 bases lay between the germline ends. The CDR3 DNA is TGCGCCAGCAGCCCTCGCGTGACTTCTGGGGCCAACGTCCTGACTTTC. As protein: CASSPRVTSGANVLTF.

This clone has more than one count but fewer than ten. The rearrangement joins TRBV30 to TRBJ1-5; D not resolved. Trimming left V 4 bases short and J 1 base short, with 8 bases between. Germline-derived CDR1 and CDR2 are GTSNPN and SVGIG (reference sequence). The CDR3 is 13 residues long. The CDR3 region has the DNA TGTGCCTGGACCCCTGGGAGCAATCAGCCCCAGCATTTT. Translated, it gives CAWTPGSNQPQHF.

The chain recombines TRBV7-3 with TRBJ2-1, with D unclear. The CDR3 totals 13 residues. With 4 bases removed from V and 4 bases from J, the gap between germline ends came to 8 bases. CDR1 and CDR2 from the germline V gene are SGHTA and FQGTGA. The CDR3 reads CASSSAPYNEQFF. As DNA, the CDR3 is TGTGCCAGCAGCTCAGCTCCATACAATGAGCAGTTCTTC.

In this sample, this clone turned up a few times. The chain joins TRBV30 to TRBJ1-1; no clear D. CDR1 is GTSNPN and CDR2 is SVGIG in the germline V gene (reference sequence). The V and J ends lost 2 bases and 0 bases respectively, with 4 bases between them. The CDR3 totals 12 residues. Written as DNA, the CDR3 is TGTGCCTGGAGTTATTTGAACACTGAAGCTTTCTTT. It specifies CAWSYLNTEAFF.

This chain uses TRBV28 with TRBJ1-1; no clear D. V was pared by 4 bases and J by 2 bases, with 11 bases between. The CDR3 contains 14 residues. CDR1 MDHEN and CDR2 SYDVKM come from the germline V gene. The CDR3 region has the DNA TGTGCCAGCAGTTCGATCGCCACTAACACTGAAGCTTTCTTT. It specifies CASSSIATNTEAFF.

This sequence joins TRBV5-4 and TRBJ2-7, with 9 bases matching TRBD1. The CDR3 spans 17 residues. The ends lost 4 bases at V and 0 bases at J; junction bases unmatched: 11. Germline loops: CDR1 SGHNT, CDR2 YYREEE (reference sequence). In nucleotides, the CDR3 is TGTGCCAGCAGCCCCCCGGGACAGGGCCGGAGCTCCTACGAGCAGTACTTC. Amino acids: CASSPPGQGRSSYEQYF.

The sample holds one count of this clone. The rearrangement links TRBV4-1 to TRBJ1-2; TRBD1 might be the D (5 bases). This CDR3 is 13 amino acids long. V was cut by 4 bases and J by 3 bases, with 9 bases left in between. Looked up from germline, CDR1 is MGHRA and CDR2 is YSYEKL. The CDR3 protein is CASSPRADYGYTF. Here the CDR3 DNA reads TGCGCCAGCAGCCCCAGGGCTGACTATGGCTACACCTTC.

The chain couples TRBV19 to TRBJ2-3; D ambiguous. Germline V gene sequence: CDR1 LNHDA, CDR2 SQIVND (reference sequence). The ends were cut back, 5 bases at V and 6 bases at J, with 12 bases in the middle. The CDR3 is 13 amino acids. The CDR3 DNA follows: TGTGCCAGTAGTTTTGTGGGAACCGATACGCAGTATTTT. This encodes CASSFVGTDTQYF.

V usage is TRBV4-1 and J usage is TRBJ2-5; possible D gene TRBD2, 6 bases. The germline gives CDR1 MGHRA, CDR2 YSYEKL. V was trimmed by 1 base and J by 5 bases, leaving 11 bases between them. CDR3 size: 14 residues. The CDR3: CASSQGRGGETQYF. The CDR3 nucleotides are TGCGCCAGCAGCCAAGGACGGGGAGGCGAGACCCAGTACTTC.

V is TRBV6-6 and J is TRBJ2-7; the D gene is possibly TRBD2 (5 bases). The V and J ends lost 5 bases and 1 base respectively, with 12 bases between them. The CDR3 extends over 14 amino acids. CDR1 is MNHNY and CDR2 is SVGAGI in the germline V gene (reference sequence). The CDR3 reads CASSPPEGSYEQYF. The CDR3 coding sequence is TGTGCCAGCAGTCCCCCCGAGGGATCCTACGAGCAGTACTTC.

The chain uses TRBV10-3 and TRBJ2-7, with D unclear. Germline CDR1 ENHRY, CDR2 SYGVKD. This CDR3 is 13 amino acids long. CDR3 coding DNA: TGTGCTATGGGTCTAGGTACAGTCCAAGAGCAGTACTTC. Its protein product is CAMGLGTVQEQYF.

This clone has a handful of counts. CDR3 DNA: TGTGCCAGCAGCCCCCCGGAGTACAATGAGCAGTTCTTC. It specifies CASSPPEYNEQFF. V usage is TRBV7-6 and J usage is TRBJ2-1; the D is unclear. V lost 5 bases, J lost 4 bases, and 9 bases lay in between. Germline CDR1 is SGHVS and CDR2 is FNYEAQ. The length of the CDR3 is 13 residues.

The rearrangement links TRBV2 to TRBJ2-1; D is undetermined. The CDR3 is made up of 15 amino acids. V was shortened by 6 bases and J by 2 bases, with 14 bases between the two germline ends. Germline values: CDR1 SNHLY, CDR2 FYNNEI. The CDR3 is CASSSDLLTYNEQFF. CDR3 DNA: TGTGCCAGCAGCTCAGACCTACTGACCTACAATGAGCAGTTCTTC.

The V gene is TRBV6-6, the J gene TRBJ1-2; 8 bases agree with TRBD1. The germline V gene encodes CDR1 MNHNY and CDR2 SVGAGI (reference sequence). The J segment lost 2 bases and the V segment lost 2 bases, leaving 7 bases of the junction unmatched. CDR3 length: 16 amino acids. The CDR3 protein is CASSYAPDRANYGYTF. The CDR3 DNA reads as TGTGCCAGCAGTTACGCACCGGACAGGGCCAACTATGGCTACACCTTC.

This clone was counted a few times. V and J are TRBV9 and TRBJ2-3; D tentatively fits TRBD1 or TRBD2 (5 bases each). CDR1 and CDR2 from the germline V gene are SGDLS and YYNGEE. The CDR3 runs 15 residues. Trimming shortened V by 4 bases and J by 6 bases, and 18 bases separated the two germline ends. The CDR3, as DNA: TGTGCCAGCAGCCCCCGCCCCGGGACGATCGATACGCAGTATTTT. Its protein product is CASSPRPGTIDTQYF.